This is a list of T cell receptor beta chains from one sample in a study of OX40 agonist ivuxolimab in advanced cancers. The table came from immunoSEQ multiplex PCR; TCRdb's copy has only in-frame clones and leaves some out. The sample shows 60,000 to 75,000 clones, more than 75% of them seen only once. This material consisted of CD4+ or CD8+ T cells sorted from blood, taken in a trial of the OX40 agonist ivuxolimab. These receptors all stem from an adult with an advanced solid tumor such as melanoma, head and neck, liver or kidney cancer. Each CDR3 is given with its conserved first and last residue. A D gene is named only where the DNA matches it firmly. Rows may omit the clone size; those that give it use once, few, many or a size class.

v_call: TRBV18
j_call: TRBJ2-1
d_call: TRBD2
clone_size: NA
cdr3_aa: CASSPLGTSGTRSSYNEQFF
cdr3_nt: TGTGCCAGCTCACCTCTCGGGACTAGCGGGACGAGGAGCTCCTACAATGAGCAGTTCTTC

v_call: TRBV6-4
j_call: TRBJ2-2
d_call: NA
clone_size: NA
cdr3_aa: CASSDSSPNTGELFF
cdr3_nt: TGTGCCAGCAGTGACTCCTCTCCGAACACCGGGGAGCTGTTTTTT

v_call: TRBV5-3
j_call: TRBJ2-5
d_call: TRBD2
clone_size: NA
cdr3_aa: CARSSTSGGPGETQYF
cdr3_nt: TGTGCCAGAAGCTCGACTAGCGGGGGGCCTGGGGAGACCCAGTACTTC

v_call: TRBV19
j_call: TRBJ2-1
d_call: TRBD2
clone_size: NA
cdr3_aa: CASSISSGINEQFF
cdr3_nt: TGTGCCAGTAGTATAAGTAGCGGGATTAATGAGCAGTTCTTC

v_call: TRBV9
j_call: TRBJ2-7
d_call: TRBD2
clone_size: NA
cdr3_aa: CASSPQGLAGNSEQYF
cdr3_nt: TGTGCCAGCAGCCCTCAAGGACTAGCGGGAAACAGCGAGCAGTACTTC

v_call: TRBV7-6
j_call: TRBJ1-1
d_call: NA
clone_size: NA
cdr3_aa: CASSFKEGDDLGTEAFF
cdr3_nt: TGTGCCAGCAGCTTTAAGGAGGGGGATGACCTAGGCACTGAAGCTTTCTTT

v_call: TRBV7-2
j_call: TRBJ1-2
d_call: NA
clone_size: NA
cdr3_aa: CASSLLPQNYGYTF
cdr3_nt: TGTGCCAGCAGCTTATTACCGCAAAACTATGGCTACACCTTC

v_call: TRBV11-1
j_call: TRBJ1-1
d_call: NA
clone_size: NA
cdr3_aa: CASSLRHELEAFF
cdr3_nt: TGTGCCAGCAGCTTGCGACACGAACTTGAAGCTTTCTTT

v_call: TRBV7-2
j_call: TRBJ1-4
d_call: NA
clone_size: NA
cdr3_aa: CASSLGRMFGANEKLFF
cdr3_nt: TGTGCCAGCAGCCTGGGACGGATGTTTGGCGCGAATGAAAAACTGTTTTTT

v_call: TRBV2
j_call: TRBJ1-2
d_call: NA
clone_size: NA
cdr3_aa: CASSEGHYGYTF
cdr3_nt: TGTGCCAGCAGTGAAGGGCACTATGGCTACACCTTC

v_call: TRBV7-9
j_call: TRBJ2-3
d_call: TRBD1
clone_size: NA
cdr3_aa: CASRSQQGQSATDTQYF
cdr3_nt: TGTGCCAGCAGATCACAACAGGGGCAGTCGGCCACAGATACGCAGTATTTT

v_call: TRBV11-2
j_call: TRBJ2-6
d_call: TRBD2
clone_size: NA
cdr3_aa: CASRSGGRAMRANVLTF
cdr3_nt: TGTGCCAGCAGGTCCGGCGGGAGGGCCATGAGGGCCAACGTCCTGACTTTC

v_call: TRBV19
j_call: TRBJ2-3
d_call: TRBD2
clone_size: once
cdr3_aa: CASSIRAGGFSDTQYF
cdr3_nt: TGTGCCAGTAGTATAAGAGCGGGGGGGTTCTCAGATACGCAGTATTTT

v_call: TRBV4-1
j_call: TRBJ1-2
d_call: TRBD1
clone_size: NA
cdr3_aa: CASSQEGRQGWGYTF
cdr3_nt: TGCGCCAGCAGCCAAGAAGGAAGACAGGGATGGGGCTACACCTTC

v_call: TRBV7-9
j_call: TRBJ2-7
d_call: NA
clone_size: NA
cdr3_aa: CASSGQAYEQYF
cdr3_nt: TGTGCCAGCAGCGGGCAGGCCTACGAGCAGTACTTC

v_call: TRBV5-6
j_call: TRBJ2-3
d_call: NA
clone_size: NA
cdr3_aa: CASSLDPRGTDTQYF
cdr3_nt: TGTGCCAGCAGCCTGGACCCCAGGGGTACAGATACGCAGTATTTT

v_call: TRBV11-3
j_call: TRBJ2-7
d_call: TRBD2
clone_size: NA
cdr3_aa: CASTPRLAGHYEQYF
cdr3_nt: TGTGCCAGCACCCCCAGACTAGCGGGCCACTACGAGCAGTACTTC

v_call: TRBV5-4
j_call: TRBJ2-7
d_call: NA
clone_size: NA
cdr3_aa: CASSDGTASYEQYF
cdr3_nt: TGTGCCAGCAGCGATGGGACGGCCTCCTACGAGCAGTACTTC

v_call: TRBV7-9
j_call: TRBJ1-1
d_call: NA
clone_size: NA
cdr3_aa: CASSLAGADTEAFF
cdr3_nt: TGTGCCAGCAGCTTAGCAGGGGCGGACACTGAAGCTTTCTTT

v_call: TRBV2
j_call: TRBJ1-1
d_call: TRBD1
clone_size: NA
cdr3_aa: CASAGVPARGGTEAFF
cdr3_nt: TGTGCCAGCGCCGGGGTTCCGGCCAGGGGGGGCACTGAAGCTTTCTTT

v_call: TRBV4-3
j_call: TRBJ2-5
d_call: NA
clone_size: NA
cdr3_aa: CASSQDRKGAQYF
cdr3_nt: TGCGCCAGCAGCCAAGATCGGAAGGGGGCCCAGTACTTC

v_call: TRBV12-5
j_call: TRBJ1-2
d_call: NA
clone_size: NA
cdr3_aa: CASGLVLWGANYGYTF
cdr3_nt: TGTGCTAGTGGTTTGGTACTTTGGGGGGCGAACTATGGCTACACCTTC

v_call: TRBV10-3
j_call: TRBJ2-2
d_call: TRBD2
clone_size: NA
cdr3_aa: CAISDRGLEVAGELFF
cdr3_nt: TGTGCCATCAGTGATCGAGGACTAGAAGTCGCCGGGGAGCTGTTTTTT

v_call: TRBV6-5
j_call: TRBJ2-5
d_call: TRBD1
clone_size: NA
cdr3_aa: CASSLGTGTHQETQYF
cdr3_nt: TGTGCCAGCAGTTTAGGGACAGGGACACACCAAGAGACCCAGTACTTC

v_call: TRBV28
j_call: TRBJ2-7
d_call: NA
clone_size: NA
cdr3_aa: CASRQKGYEQYF
cdr3_nt: TGTGCCAGCAGGCAGAAGGGCTACGAGCAGTACTTC

v_call: TRBV5-1
j_call: TRBJ1-1
d_call: NA
clone_size: once
cdr3_aa: CASSLARAKNTEAFF
cdr3_nt: TGCGCCAGCAGCTTGGCCCGTGCAAAGAACACTGAAGCTTTCTTT

v_call: TRBV7-9
j_call: TRBJ2-2
d_call: TRBD2
clone_size: NA
cdr3_aa: CASSPRRGDTGELFF
cdr3_nt: TGTGCCAGCAGCCCTAGACGGGGGGACACCGGGGAGCTGTTTTTT

v_call: TRBV5-1
j_call: TRBJ2-1
d_call: NA
clone_size: NA
cdr3_aa: CASSSAINEQFF
cdr3_nt: TGCGCCAGCAGCTCTGCGATAAATGAGCAGTTCTTC

v_call: TRBV25-1
j_call: TRBJ2-1
d_call: NA
clone_size: NA
cdr3_aa: CASSKRGDEQFF
cdr3_nt: TGTGCCAGCAGTAAGAGGGGCGATGAGCAGTTCTTC

v_call: TRBV19
j_call: TRBJ1-1
d_call: NA
clone_size: NA
cdr3_aa: CASTLTVHTEAFF
cdr3_nt: TGTGCCAGTACCCTTACGGTGCACACTGAAGCTTTCTTT

v_call: TRBV27
j_call: TRBJ2-7
d_call: NA
clone_size: NA
cdr3_aa: CASSLRAHSYEQYF
cdr3_nt: TGTGCCAGCAGTTTACGGGCACATTCCTACGAGCAGTACTTC

v_call: TRBV9
j_call: TRBJ1-1
d_call: NA
clone_size: NA
cdr3_aa: CASSVGGDTEAFF
cdr3_nt: TGTGCCAGCAGCGTAGGAGGGGACACTGAAGCTTTCTTT

v_call: TRBV27
j_call: TRBJ1-6
d_call: NA
clone_size: NA
cdr3_aa: CASTLGGAGSPLHF
cdr3_nt: TGTGCCAGCACCTTAGGGGGGGCAGGTTCACCCCTCCACTTT

v_call: TRBV6-5
j_call: TRBJ2-7
d_call: NA
clone_size: NA
cdr3_aa: CASNQDSFYSYEQYF
cdr3_nt: TGTGCCAGCAACCAGGACAGCTTCTACTCCTACGAGCAGTACTTC

v_call: TRBV5-8
j_call: TRBJ2-1
d_call: TRBD2
clone_size: few
cdr3_aa: CASSLVAGGRYEQFF
cdr3_nt: TGTGCCAGCAGCTTGGTGGCGGGGGGCCGGTATGAGCAGTTCTTC

v_call: TRBV27
j_call: TRBJ2-3
d_call: NA
clone_size: NA
cdr3_aa: CASSPIGLITDTQYF
cdr3_nt: TGTGCCAGCAGTCCCATCGGACTGATCACAGATACGCAGTATTTT

v_call: TRBV7-9
j_call: TRBJ1-5
d_call: NA
clone_size: few
cdr3_aa: CASSLDGRRGNQPQHF
cdr3_nt: TGTGCCAGCAGCTTAGATGGCCGTCGGGGCAATCAGCCCCAGCATTTT

v_call: TRBV7-2
j_call: TRBJ2-4
d_call: NA
clone_size: NA
cdr3_aa: CASTAPEAMRAKNIQYF
cdr3_nt: TGTGCCAGCACCGCGCCGGAGGCTATGCGGGCCAAAAACATTCAGTACTTC